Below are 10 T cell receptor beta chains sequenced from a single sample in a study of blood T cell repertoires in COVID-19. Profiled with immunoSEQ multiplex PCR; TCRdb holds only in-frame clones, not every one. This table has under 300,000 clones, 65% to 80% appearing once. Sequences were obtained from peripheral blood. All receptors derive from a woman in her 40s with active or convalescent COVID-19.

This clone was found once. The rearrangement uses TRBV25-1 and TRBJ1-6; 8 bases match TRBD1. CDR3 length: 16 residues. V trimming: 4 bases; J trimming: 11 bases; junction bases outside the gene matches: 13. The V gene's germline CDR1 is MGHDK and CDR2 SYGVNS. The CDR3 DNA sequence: TGTGCCAGCAGTGCACCTCGGACAGGGTCTAGCGCACCCCTCCACTTT. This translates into CASSAPRTGSSAPLHF.

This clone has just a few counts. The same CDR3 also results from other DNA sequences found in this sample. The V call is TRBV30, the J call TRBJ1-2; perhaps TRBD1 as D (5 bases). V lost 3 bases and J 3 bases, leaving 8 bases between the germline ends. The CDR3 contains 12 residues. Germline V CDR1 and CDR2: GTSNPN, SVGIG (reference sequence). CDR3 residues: CAWSGGDYGYTF. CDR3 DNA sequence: TGTGCCTGGAGCGGGGGGGACTATGGCTACACCTTC.

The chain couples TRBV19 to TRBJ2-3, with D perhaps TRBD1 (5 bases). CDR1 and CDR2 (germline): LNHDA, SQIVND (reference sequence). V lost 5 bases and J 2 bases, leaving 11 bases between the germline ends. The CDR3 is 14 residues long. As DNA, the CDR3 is TGTGCCAGTAGTGGCAGGGATTACACAGATACGCAGTATTTT. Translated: CASSGRDYTDTQYF. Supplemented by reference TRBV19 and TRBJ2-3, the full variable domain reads DGGITQSPKYLFRKEGQNVTLSCEQNLNHDAMYWYRQDPGQGLRLIYYSQIVNDFQKGDIAEGYSVSREKKESFPLTVTSAQKNPTAFYLCASSGRDYTDTQYFGPGTRLTVL.

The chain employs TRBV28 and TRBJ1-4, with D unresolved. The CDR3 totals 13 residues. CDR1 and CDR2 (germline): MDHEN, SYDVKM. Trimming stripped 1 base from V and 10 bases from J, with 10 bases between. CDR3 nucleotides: TGTGCCAGCAGTTTATCCACCTATTTAAAACTGTTTTTT. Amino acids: CASSLSTYLKLFF.

For the CDR3, the DNA is TGTGCCAGCAGTGCCTTCCCCCCAGGGGGGCACACAGATACGCAGTATTTT. Protein product: CASSAFPPGGHTDTQYF. This sequence joins TRBV6-1 and TRBJ2-3; TRBD1 is a possible D gene (7 bases). The CDR3 extends over 17 amino acids. Germline V gene lookup returns CDR1 MNHNS and CDR2 SASEGT. V lost 4 bases and J lost 2, with 19 bases in between.

This CDR3 reads CATGTGRGQPQHF. In DNA, the CDR3 is TGTGCCACCGGAACAGGGCGAGGTCAGCCCCAGCATTTT. The V gene is TRBV25-1, the J gene TRBJ1-5, with TRBD1 as a possible D gene (6 bases). This CDR3 is 13 amino acids long. V was cut by 10 bases and J by 6 bases, with 16 bases left in between. Germline V gene lookup returns CDR1 MGHDK and CDR2 SYGVNS.

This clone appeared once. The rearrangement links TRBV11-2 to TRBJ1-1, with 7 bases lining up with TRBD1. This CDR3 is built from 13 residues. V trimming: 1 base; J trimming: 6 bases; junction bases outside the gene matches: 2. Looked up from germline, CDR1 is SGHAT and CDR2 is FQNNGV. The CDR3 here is CASSLAGTAEAFF. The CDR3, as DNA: TGTGCCAGCAGCTTAGCCGGGACAGCTGAAGCTTTCTTT.

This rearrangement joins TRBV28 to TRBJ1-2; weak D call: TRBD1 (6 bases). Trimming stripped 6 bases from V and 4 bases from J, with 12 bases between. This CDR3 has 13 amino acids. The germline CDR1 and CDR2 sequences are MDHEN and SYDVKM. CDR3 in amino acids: CASSIQGPYGYTF. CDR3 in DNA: TGTGCCAGCAGCATACAGGGACCCTATGGCTACACCTTC.

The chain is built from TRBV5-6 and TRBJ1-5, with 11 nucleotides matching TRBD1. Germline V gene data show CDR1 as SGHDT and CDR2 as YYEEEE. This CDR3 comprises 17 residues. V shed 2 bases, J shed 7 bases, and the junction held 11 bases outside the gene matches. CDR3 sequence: CASSLGSGTGGRQPQHF. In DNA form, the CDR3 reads TGTGCCAGCAGCTTAGGGTCCGGGACAGGGGGTCGACAGCCCCAGCATTTT. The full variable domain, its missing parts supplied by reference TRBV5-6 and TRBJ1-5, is DAGVTQSPTHLIKTRGQQVTLRCSPKSGHDTVSWYQQALGQGPQFIFQYYEEEERQRGNFPDRFSGHQFPNYSSELNVNALLLGDSALYLCASSLGSGTGGRQPQHFGDGTRLSIL.

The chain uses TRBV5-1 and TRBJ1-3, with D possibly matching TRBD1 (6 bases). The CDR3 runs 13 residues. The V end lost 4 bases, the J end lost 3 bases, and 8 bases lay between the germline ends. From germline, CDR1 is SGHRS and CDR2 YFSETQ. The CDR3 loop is CASSRDIGNTIYF. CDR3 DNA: TGCGCCAGCAGCAGGGACATTGGAAACACCATATATTTT.